Below are 27 T cell receptor beta chains sequenced from a single sample in a study of early T cells in non-severe SARS-CoV-2 infection. TCRdb independently ran MiXCR on the 5' RACE reads; one entry per CDR3 protein. The sample lists 30,000 to 40,000 distinct CDR3 sequences; roughly 4.8% were seen once. The sequencing sample was made of whole blood. The receptors here all came from an adult who was a healthcare worker with PCR-confirmed SARS-CoV-2 infection or an uninfected control (not recorded which).

This clonotype was found many times. The rearrangement joins TRBV20-1 to TRBJ1-2, with D unclear. CDR3 length equals 12 residues. V was clipped by 6 bases and J by 5 bases, with 13 bases between them. Germline CDR1 is DFQATT and CDR2 is SNEGSKA (reference sequence). CDR3 sequence (DNA): TGCAGTGCCCCCATGGGTAGTTATGGCTACACCTTC. Translation: CSAPMGSYGYTF.

This clonotype occurred many times. The rearrangement uses TRBV29-1 and TRBJ2-6; D possibly corresponds to TRBD2 (5 bases). Between the trimmed V and J ends, which lost 2 bases and 4 bases, there was a span of 9 bases. The CDR3 has 14 residues. CDR1 and CDR2 from the germline V gene are SQVTM and ANQGSEA. The CDR3 DNA reads as TGCAGCGTTGAACGGGAAACGGGGGCCAACGTCCTGACTTTC. This codes for CSVERETGANVLTF.

This clonotype was recorded at least ten times. This chain connects TRBV20-1 to TRBJ2-1; D call uncertain. From germline, CDR1 is DFQATT and CDR2 SNEGSKA (reference sequence). CDR3 length: 10 amino acids. V dropped 3 bases and J dropped 9 bases, with 6 bases sitting between them. CDR3 sequence: CSASTTEQFF. The CDR3, as DNA: TGCAGTGCTAGCACTACTGAGCAGTTCTTC.

A word on this clonotype: A much larger clone differs by one base, so this may be a read error. The chain links TRBV6-2 or TRBV6-3 to TRBJ2-7; 7 bases fit TRBD1. Germline CDR1 and CDR2: MNHEY and SVGEGT. The CDR3 is 14 amino acids. This CDR3 is CATPRDSHSHEQYF. The CDR3 DNA is TGTGCCACTCCTCGGGACAGTCACTCCCACGAGCAGTACTTC.

This clonotype was seen a few times. The chain is built from TRBV10-3 and TRBJ2-1; 7 positions agree with TRBD2. J was trimmed by 2 bases and V by 3 bases; bases with no gene match: 7. The CDR3 sequence is 16 residues long. Germline lookup yields CDR1 ENHRY and CDR2 SYGVKD. CDR3 amino acids: CAISDPRGRAYNEQFF. CDR3 nucleotides: TGTGCCATCAGTGACCCTCGGGGGAGGGCCTACAATGAGCAGTTCTTC.

The chain links TRBV6-6 to TRBJ2-7; 11 bases agree with TRBD2. CDR1 is MNHNY and CDR2 is SVGAGI in the germline V gene (reference sequence). This CDR3 comprises 19 residues. J gave up 4 bases and V 4 bases, and 18 bases lay outside the gene matches. The CDR3 sequence is CASSLVFGTSGRYDYEQYF. The DNA for the CDR3 is TGTGCCAGCAGTTTAGTCTTTGGGACTAGCGGTAGGTATGATTACGAGCAGTACTTC.

This clonotype came up many times. The chain is built from TRBV13 and TRBJ1-1; TRBD1 is a possible D gene (6 bases). V shed 9 bases and J shed 0 bases, with 20 bases lying between them. The CDR3 is made up of 16 amino acids. CDR1 is PRHDT, CDR2 FYEKMQ, per germline (reference sequence). This CDR3 is CASRLSGALMNTEAFF. The CDR3 DNA reads TGTGCCAGTAGATTATCAGGGGCCCTCATGAACACTGAAGCTTTCTTT.

This clonotype was seen at least ten times. The chain recombines TRBV5-6 with TRBJ2-6; D could derive from TRBD1 or TRBD2 (5 bases each). Germline V gene sequence: CDR1 SGHDT, CDR2 YYEEEE. Trimming cost V 0 bases and J 4 bases, with 8 bases left between them. The CDR3 loop spans 15 amino acids. CDR3 DNA: TGTGCCAGCAGCTTGGGAGGGGCCGGGGCCAACGTCCTGACTTTC. Protein: CASSLGGAGANVLTF.

This rearrangement joins TRBV7-2 to TRBJ2-2; D not resolved. The CDR3 runs 15 residues. The V end was cut by 2 bases, the J end by 0 bases, with 7 bases between. Germline CDR1 and CDR2: SGHTA and FQGNSA. Here the CDR3 DNA reads TGTGCCAGCAGCTTACGTGGGACGAACACCGGGGAGCTGTTTTTT. Its protein is CASSLRGTNTGELFF.

This clonotype was detected ten times or more. The chain is built from TRBV29-1 and TRBJ1-2; weak D call: TRBD1 (5 bases). Germline V gene data show CDR1 as SQVTM and CDR2 as ANQGSEA. The CDR3 extends over 14 amino acids. V lost 6 bases, J lost 4 bases, and 18 bases lay in between. The CDR3 DNA is TGCAGCGTGGACGACAGTTCTGGTGGCTATGGCTACACCTTC. Translated: CSVDDSSGGYGYTF.

This clonotype was counted at least ten times. This chain joins TRBV11-2 and TRBJ2-5, with TRBD1 identical over 12 bases. Per germline, CDR1 SGHAT and CDR2 FQNNGV. This CDR3 region has 15 residues. Trimming cost V 5 bases and J 5 bases; bases outside gene matches: 6. CDR3 protein: CASSDRDRGLETQYF. The CDR3 DNA sequence: TGTGCCAGCAGCGATCGGGACAGGGGGCTGGAGACCCAGTACTTC.

This clonotype was found a few times. The rearrangement links TRBV20-1 to TRBJ2-7; D assignment may be TRBD1 or TRBD2 (5 bases each). The CDR3 is 15 residues long. Trimming cost V 5 bases and J 0 bases, with 17 bases left between them. The germline V gene has CDR1 DFQATT and CDR2 SNEGSKA (reference sequence). CDR3 protein: CSAEGRSRSSYEQYF. The CDR3, as DNA: TGCAGTGCTGAGGGACGGTCTCGAAGCTCCTACGAGCAGTACTTC.

In this sample, this clonotype turned up many times. V is TRBV13 and J is TRBJ2-2; 11 nucleotides match TRBD2. This CDR3 comprises 20 residues. With V trimmed by 6 bases and J by 5 bases, 20 bases remained unmatched. CDR1 and CDR2 from the germline V gene are PRHDT and FYEKMQ (reference sequence). CDR3 bases: TGTGCCAGCAGTCCTTACCCACTAGCGGGGGCCGGGCATGGAACCGGGGAGCTGTTTTTT. Its protein is CASSPYPLAGAGHGTGELFF. Variable domain in full (rest from reference TRBV13 and TRBJ2-2): AAGVIQSPRHLIKEKRETATLKCYPIPRHDTVYWYQQGPGQDPQFLISFYEKMQSDKGSIPDRFSAQQFSDYHSELNMSSLELGDSALYFCASSPYPLAGAGHGTGELFFGEGSRLTVL.

A few counts support this clonotype. V usage is TRBV25-1 and J usage is TRBJ1-2; D is uncertain. In germline, CDR1 is MGHDK, CDR2 SYGVNS. This CDR3 region has 12 residues. The V and J ends lost 5 bases and 8 bases respectively, with 12 bases between them. In DNA form, the CDR3 reads TGTGCCAGCAGTCTACAATCCGGCGGCTACACCTTC. Translated, it gives CASSLQSGGYTF.

The genes are TRBV7-9 and TRBJ2-1; perhaps TRBD1 as D (5 bases). V lost 1 base and J lost 7, with 17 bases in between. The CDR3 loop spans 16 amino acids. CDR1 SEHNR and CDR2 FQNEAQ come from the germline V gene (reference sequence). The CDR3: CASSLDGLREGNEQFF. Written as DNA, the CDR3 is TGTGCCAGCAGCTTAGATGGTCTCAGGGAAGGAAATGAGCAGTTCTTC.

This clonotype was observed many times. The J gene is TRBJ2-5, the V gene TRBV6-1; D not certain. The CDR3 loop spans 13 amino acids. The V gene's germline CDR1 is MNHNS and CDR2 SASEGT. Deletions cut 3 bases from V and 5 bases from J, with 10 bases between. This CDR3 reads CASSDQHGETQYF. In DNA form, the CDR3 reads TGTGCCAGCAGTGACCAGCACGGGGAGACCCAGTACTTC.

This clonotype was detected ten times or more. The J gene is TRBJ1-1, the V gene TRBV6-6; TRBD1 aligns across 7 bases. Germline assignment: CDR1 MNHNY and CDR2 SVGAGI (reference sequence). There are 14 residues in the CDR3. V lost 9 bases and J lost 0; bases outside the gene matches: 7. CDR3 in DNA: TGTGCCAGTGAACAGGGGCCCATGAACACTGAAGCTTTCTTT. Protein product: CASEQGPMNTEAFF.

The table lists this clonotype with a few counts. The rearrangement uses TRBV6-1 and TRBJ1-6; TRBD1 agrees at 7 bases. This CDR3 has 12 residues. Trimming at V came to 6 bases and at J to 8 bases, leaving 1 base not matched to a gene. Germline V gene data show CDR1 as MNHNS and CDR2 as SASEGT. The CDR3 DNA sequence: TGTGCCAGCAGCCAGGGGGATTCACCCCTCCACTTT. It translates to CASSQGDSPLHF.

In its sample, this clonotype was seen a few times. The chain employs TRBV7-9 and TRBJ2-1; D might be TRBD2 (5 bases). Germline V lookup: CDR1 SEHNR, CDR2 FQNEAQ (reference sequence). CDR3 length: 16 amino acids. V lost 2 bases and J lost 5, with 16 bases in between. The CDR3 bases are TGTGCCAGCAGCTTACCTCGGGGATCTTTGCACAATGAGCAGTTCTTC. This encodes CASSLPRGSLHNEQFF.

This clonotype was seen many times. The chain couples TRBV7-9 to TRBJ2-7, with TRBD2 identical over 10 bases. This CDR3 region has 15 residues. Trimming removed 5 bases from V and 7 bases from J; junction bases left unmatched: 11. CDR1 is SEHNR, CDR2 FQNEAQ, per germline (reference sequence). Here the CDR3 DNA reads TGTGCCAGCAGCCCAGCTAGCGGGGGCTACCGGGAGCAGTACTTC. It yields the protein CASSPASGGYREQYF.

This clonotype appeared a few times. V gene TRBV5-1 combines with J gene TRBJ2-3; 7 nucleotides agree with TRBD2. Germline CDR1 and CDR2: SGHRS and YFSETQ. V lost 4 bases, J lost 6 bases, and 5 bases stayed unmatched. The CDR3 runs 13 residues. The CDR3 reads CASSESGADTQYF. CDR3 sequence (DNA): TGCGCCAGCAGCGAGAGCGGGGCTGATACGCAGTATTTT.

Only a few counts were recorded for this clonotype. This sequence joins TRBV7-9 and TRBJ2-1; no clear D gene. From germline, CDR1 is SEHNR and CDR2 FQNEAQ (reference sequence). Trimming cost V 5 bases and J 0 bases, with 11 bases left between them. CDR3 length: 15 residues. The CDR3 nucleotides are TGTGCCAGCAGCCCAACCCTGAGCTCCTACAATGAGCAGTTCTTC. Translated: CASSPTLSSYNEQFF.

This clonotype was seen more than once but under ten times. The V call is TRBV13, the J call TRBJ1-1; perhaps TRBD1 as D (6 bases). The CDR3 is 15 residues long. The ends were cut back, 4 bases at V and 0 bases at J, with 12 bases in the middle. In germline, CDR1 is PRHDT, CDR2 FYEKMQ (reference sequence). CDR3 loop: CASSSRTAMNTEAFF. In DNA form, the CDR3 reads TGTGCCAGCAGCTCTCGGACAGCAATGAACACTGAAGCTTTCTTT.

This clonotype was seen more than once but under ten times. This clone may be a read error of a much larger clone one base away. V usage is TRBV6-6 and J usage is TRBJ1-1; D is unclear. CDR1 is MNHNY, CDR2 SVGAGI, per germline (reference sequence). V shed 6 bases and J shed 0 bases, with 8 bases lying between them. This CDR3 has 13 residues. The CDR3 loop is CASSITLNTEAFF. CDR3 nucleotides: TGTGCCAGCAGCATAACACTGAACACTGAAGCTTTCTTT.

This clonotype has a count of ten or more. The CDR3 DNA reads as TGCAGTGCTAGTTTTAGCGGGGATACAGATACGCAGTATTTT. Translation gives CSASFSGDTDTQYF. The genes are TRBV20-1 and TRBJ2-3; 8 bases align to TRBD2. The germline V gene encodes CDR1 DFQATT and CDR2 SNEGSKA (reference sequence). CDR3 length: 14 amino acids. The V segment lost 3 bases and the J segment 3 bases; nucleotides outside the gene matches: 5.

At least ten counts were recorded for this clonotype. The rearrangement links TRBV4-2 to TRBJ1-1; no clear D gene. CDR3 length: 13 residues. V lost 0 bases to trimming and J lost 5 bases, with 7 bases between them. CDR1 and CDR2 from the germline V gene are LGHNA and YNFKEQ. CDR3 amino acids: CASSQDRGTEAFF. CDR3 bases: TGTGCCAGCAGCCAAGATCGAGGGACTGAAGCTTTCTTT.

This clonotype has a count of ten or more. V usage is TRBV7-2 and J usage is TRBJ2-1; D tentatively reads TRBD1 or TRBD2 (6 bases each). This CDR3 is 14 amino acids long. The V and J ends lost 6 bases and 9 bases respectively, with 18 bases between them. Germline CDR1 SGHTA, CDR2 FQGNSA. The CDR3 region has the DNA TGTGCCAGCAGTTTCAACTCGGGGGCGGCTGAGCAGTTCTTC. The encoded protein is CASSFNSGAAEQFF.